Detailed here is one T cell receptor beta chain. Its antigen is still unknown. Germline values: CDR1 SEHNR, CDR2 FQNEAQ (reference sequence). V lost 5 bases, J lost 0 bases, and 8 bases lay in between. This CDR3 contains 14 residues. The data were obtained in a study of T cell responses to AZD1222 COVID-19 vaccine. Study-wide results and caveats: There were mostly white British donors and more females than males, and clonal diversity was possibly underestimated.

Sequencing was performed with immunoSEQ multiplex PCR; in TCRdb, only in-frame clones are kept and a portion is missing. The data contain 150,000 to 200,000 clones, more than 80% of them singletons. This TCR came from an adult in good health. This material consisted of peripheral blood, taken on day 0 of AZD1222 vaccination. This rearrangement joins TRBV7-9 to TRBJ1-5; unclear D gene. CDR3 region: CASSTKYSNQPQHF. CDR3 DNA: TGTGCCAGCAGCACGAAATATAGCAATCAGCCCCAGCATTTT. Based on the CDR3 plus reference TRBV7-9 and TRBJ1-5, the full variable domain is DTGVSQNPRHKITKRGQNVTFRCDPISEHNRLYWYRQTLGQGPEFLTYFQNEAQLEKSRLLSDRFSAERPKGSFSTLEIQRTEQGDSAMYLCASSTKYSNQPQHFGDGTRLSIL.